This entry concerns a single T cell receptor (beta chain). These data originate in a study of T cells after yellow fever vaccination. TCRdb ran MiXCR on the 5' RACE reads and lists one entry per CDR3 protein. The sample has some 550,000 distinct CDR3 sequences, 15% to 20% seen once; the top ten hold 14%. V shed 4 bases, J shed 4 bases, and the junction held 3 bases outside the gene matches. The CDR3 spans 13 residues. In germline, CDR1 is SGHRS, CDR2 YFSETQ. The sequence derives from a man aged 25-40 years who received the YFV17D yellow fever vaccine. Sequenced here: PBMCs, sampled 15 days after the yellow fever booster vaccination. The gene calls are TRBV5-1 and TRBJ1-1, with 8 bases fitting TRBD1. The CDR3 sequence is CASSTDRGTEAFF. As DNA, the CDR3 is TGCGCCAGCAGCACAGACAGGGGCACTGAAGCTTTCTTT.